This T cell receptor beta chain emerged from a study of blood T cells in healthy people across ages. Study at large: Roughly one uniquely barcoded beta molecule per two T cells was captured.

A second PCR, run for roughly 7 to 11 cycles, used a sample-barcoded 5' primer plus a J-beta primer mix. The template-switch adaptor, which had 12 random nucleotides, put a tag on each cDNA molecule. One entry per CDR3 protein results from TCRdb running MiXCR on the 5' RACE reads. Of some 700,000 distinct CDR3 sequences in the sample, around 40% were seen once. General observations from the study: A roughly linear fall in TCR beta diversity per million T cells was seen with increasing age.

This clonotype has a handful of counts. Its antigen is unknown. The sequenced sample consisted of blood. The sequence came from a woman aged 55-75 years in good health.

This CDR3 is CASSLGQGAGTGELFF. DNA of the CDR3: TGTGCCAGCAGTTTGGGACAGGGGGCAGGGACCGGGGAGCTGTTTTTT. The chain has TRBV12-3 or TRBV12-4 and TRBJ2-2, with 12 bases fitting TRBD1. CDR3 length equals 16 residues. Germline trimming cut 3 bases from V and 5 bases from J; bases unmatched to any gene: 4.